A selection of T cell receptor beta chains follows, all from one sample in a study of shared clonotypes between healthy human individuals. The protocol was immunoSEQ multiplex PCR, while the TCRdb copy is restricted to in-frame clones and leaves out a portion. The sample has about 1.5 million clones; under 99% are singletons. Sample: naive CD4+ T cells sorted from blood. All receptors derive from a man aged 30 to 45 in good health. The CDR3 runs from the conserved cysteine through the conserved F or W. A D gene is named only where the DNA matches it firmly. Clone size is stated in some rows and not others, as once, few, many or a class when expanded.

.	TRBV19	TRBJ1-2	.	CASSIRSQDHYGYTF	TGTGCCAGTAGTATTCGATCACAGGACCACTATGGCTACACCTTC
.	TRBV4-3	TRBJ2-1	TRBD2	CASSRILAGEYNEQFF	TGCGCCAGCAGCCGTATACTAGCGGGAGAATACAATGAGCAGTTCTTC
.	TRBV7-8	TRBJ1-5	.	CASSLEGRTLKGNQPQHF	TGTGCCAGCAGCTTAGAGGGCAGAACCCTAAAGGGCAATCAGCCCCAGCATTTT
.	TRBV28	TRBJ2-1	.	CASSLVGQEYNEQFF	TGTGCCAGCAGTTTGGTAGGGCAAGAGTACAATGAGCAGTTCTTC
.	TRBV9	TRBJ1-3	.	CASSAQVAGDTIYF	TGTGCCAGCAGCGCCCAGGTCGCTGGGGACACCATATATTTT
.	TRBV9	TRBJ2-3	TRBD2	CASSVGPTSGSRGDTQYF	TGTGCCAGCAGCGTAGGACCGACTAGCGGGAGTCGCGGAGATACGCAGTATTTT
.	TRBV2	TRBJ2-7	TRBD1	CASSQDRVKDEQYF	TGTGCCAGCAGCCAGGACAGGGTGAAGGACGAGCAGTACTTC
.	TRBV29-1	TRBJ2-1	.	CSVEKVGVAYNEQFF	TGCAGCGTTGAAAAAGTCGGGGTCGCCTACAATGAGCAGTTCTTC
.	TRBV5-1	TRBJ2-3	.	CASSFITATDTQYF	TGCGCCAGCAGCTTTATTACAGCCACAGATACGCAGTATTTT
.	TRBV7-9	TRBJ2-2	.	CASSLANRVATGELFF	TGTGCCAGCAGCTTAGCGAACAGGGTCGCCACCGGGGAGCTGTTTTTT
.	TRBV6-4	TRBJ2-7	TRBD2	CASTGLAGYEQYF	TGTGCCAGCACCGGGCTAGCGGGATACGAGCAGTACTTC
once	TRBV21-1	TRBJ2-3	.	CASSKEGSNNTDTQYF	TGTGCCAGCAGCAAAGAAGGCAGCAACAACACAGATACGCAGTATTTT
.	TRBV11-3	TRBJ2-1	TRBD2	CASSFTASGPYNEQFF	TGTGCCAGCAGCTTCACCGCTAGCGGGCCTTACAATGAGCAGTTCTTC
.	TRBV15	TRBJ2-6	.	CATSPPQGLGSGANVLTF	TGTGCCACCAGCCCCCCGCAGGGGTTGGGCTCTGGGGCCAACGTCCTGACTTTC
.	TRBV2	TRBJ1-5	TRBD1	CASSRQGAGQPQHF	TGTGCCAGCAGTCGGCAGGGGGCCGGTCAGCCCCAGCATTTT
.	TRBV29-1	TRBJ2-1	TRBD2	CSALGTGGKNEQFF	TGCAGCGCCTTGGGGACGGGAGGGAAAAATGAGCAGTTCTTC
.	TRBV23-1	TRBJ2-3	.	CASSQSPGHPSTDTQYF	TGCGCCAGCAGTCAATCCCCCGGACACCCTAGCACAGATACGCAGTATTTT
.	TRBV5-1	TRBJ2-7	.	CASSFDAPTGSYEQYF	TGCGCCAGCAGCTTCGATGCACCAACCGGGTCCTACGAGCAGTACTTC
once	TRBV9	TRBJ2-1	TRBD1	CASSVDGQGVIEQFF	TGTGCCAGCAGCGTAGACGGACAGGGGGTTATTGAGCAGTTCTTC
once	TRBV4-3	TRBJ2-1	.	CASSQVTHNEQFF	TGCGCCAGCAGCCAAGTTACCCACAATGAGCAGTTCTTC
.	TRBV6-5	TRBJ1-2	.	CASRTLGSFDYGYTF	TGTGCCAGCAGAACCTTAGGCAGTTTTGACTATGGCTACACCTTC
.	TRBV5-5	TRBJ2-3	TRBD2	CASSLWASGTDTQYF	TGTGCCAGCAGCTTATGGGCAAGCGGGACTGATACGCAGTATTTT
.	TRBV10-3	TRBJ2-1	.	CATFYYNEQFF	TGTGCCACTTTCTACTACAATGAGCAGTTCTTC
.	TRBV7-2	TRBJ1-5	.	CASSNLQGYQPQHF	TGTGCCAGCAGCAATCTACAGGGATATCAGCCCCAGCATTTT
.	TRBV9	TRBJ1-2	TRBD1	CASSVGQGGYGYTF	TGTGCCAGCAGCGTAGGACAGGGGGGCTATGGCTACACCTTC
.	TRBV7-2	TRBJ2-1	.	CASSSLHVGNEQFF	TGTGCCAGCAGCTCACTGCACGTAGGCAATGAGCAGTTCTTC
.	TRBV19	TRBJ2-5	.	CASSIQRGAYEETQYF	TGTGCCAGTAGTATCCAACGGGGCGCGTATGAAGAGACCCAGTACTTC
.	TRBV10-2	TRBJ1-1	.	CASSESGRNTEAFF	TGCGCCAGCAGTGAGTCGGGACGGAACACTGAAGCTTTCTTT
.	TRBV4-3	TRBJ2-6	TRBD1	CASSPTSGGQGSGANVLTF	TGCGCCAGCAGCCCCACCTCAGGGGGACAGGGCTCTGGGGCCAACGTCCTGACTTTC
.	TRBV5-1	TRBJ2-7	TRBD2	CASSLELAGGLWDEQYF	TGCGCCAGCAGCTTGGAACTAGCGGGAGGTTTGTGGGACGAGCAGTACTTC
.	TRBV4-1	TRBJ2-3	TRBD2	CASSQEGAGGLNTDTQYF	TGCGCCAGCAGCCAAGAAGGCGCGGGAGGACTGAACACAGATACGCAGTATTTT
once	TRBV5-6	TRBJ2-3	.	CASSRKQTGRRTDTQYF	TGTGCCAGCAGCAGGAAACAGACAGGCCGAAGGACAGATACGCAGTATTTT
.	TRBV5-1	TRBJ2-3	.	CASSLEGSTDTQYF	TGCGCCAGCAGCTTGGAGGGGAGCACAGATACGCAGTATTTT
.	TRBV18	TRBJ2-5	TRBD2	CASSPPSGETQYF	TGTGCCAGCTCACCACCTAGCGGGGAGACCCAGTACTTC
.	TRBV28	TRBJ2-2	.	CASSLGRGIGTGELFF	TGTGCCAGCAGTTTGGGTCGGGGGATAGGCACCGGGGAGCTGTTTTTT
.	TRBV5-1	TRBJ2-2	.	CASSLSAGELFF	TGCGCCAGCAGCTTATCCGCCGGGGAGCTGTTTTTT
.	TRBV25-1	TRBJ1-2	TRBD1	CASSAPGQNYGYTF	TGTGCCAGCAGTGCCCCGGGACAGAACTATGGCTACACCTTC
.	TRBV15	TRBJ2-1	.	CATSGTSLVGEQFF	TGTGCCACCAGCGGGACATCCCTAGTAGGGGAGCAGTTCTTC
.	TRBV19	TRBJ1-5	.	CASSMYRAPHQPQHF	TGTGCCAGTAGTATGTACAGGGCCCCCCATCAGCCCCAGCATTTT
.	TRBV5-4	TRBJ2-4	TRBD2	CASSLGEAGGYIQYF	TGTGCCAGCAGCTTGGGAGAAGCGGGAGGGTACATTCAGTACTTC
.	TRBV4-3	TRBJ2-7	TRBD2	CASSLGLAGVYEQYF	TGCGCCAGCAGCCTTGGACTAGCGGGAGTCTACGAGCAGTACTTC
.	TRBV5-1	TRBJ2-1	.	CASSWGADYNEQFF	TGCGCCAGCAGCTGGGGTGCCGACTACAATGAGCAGTTCTTC
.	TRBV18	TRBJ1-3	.	CASSPAWGHRGSGNTIYF	TGTGCCAGCTCACCGGCTTGGGGACACCGGGGCTCTGGAAACACCATATATTTT
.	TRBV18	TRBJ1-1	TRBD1	CASSPLGQGSLTEAFF	TGTGCCAGCTCACCCCTGGGACAGGGGTCTCTCACTGAAGCTTTCTTT
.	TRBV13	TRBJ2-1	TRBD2	CASSRMGGNSYNEQFF	TGTGCCAGCAGCCGCATGGGGGGGAACTCCTACAATGAGCAGTTCTTC
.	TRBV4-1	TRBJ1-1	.	CASSSPRGRVNTEAFF	TGCGCCAGCAGCTCCCCTCGGGGACGGGTTAACACTGAAGCTTTCTTT
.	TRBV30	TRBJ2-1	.	CAWSVLGGGERFF	TGTGCCTGGAGTGTACTAGGGGGGGGTGAGCGGTTCTTC
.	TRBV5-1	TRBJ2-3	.	CASSFRSSTDTQYF	TGCGCCAGCAGCTTCAGGAGTAGCACAGATACGCAGTATTTT
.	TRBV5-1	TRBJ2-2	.	CASSFGGNTGELFF	TGCGCCAGCAGCTTCGGGGGGAACACCGGGGAGCTGTTTTTT
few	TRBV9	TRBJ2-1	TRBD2	CASSGGGLSNGDEQFF	TGTGCCAGCAGCGGCGGGGGGCTATCAAATGGCGATGAGCAGTTCTTC
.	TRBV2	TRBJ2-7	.	CASSLAVGGIKAAYEQYF	TGTGCCAGCAGCCTAGCTGTAGGAGGTATAAAGGCGGCCTACGAGCAGTACTTC
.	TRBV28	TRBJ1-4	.	CASSLLSRGSNEKLFF	TGTGCCAGCAGTTTACTCAGCCGGGGGTCTAATGAAAAACTGTTTTTT
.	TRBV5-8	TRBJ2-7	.	CASSSQYF	TGTGCCAGCAGCTCCCAGTACTTC
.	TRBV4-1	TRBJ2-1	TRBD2	CASSQAVVSGTYNEQFF	TGCGCCAGCAGCCAAGCGGTCGTGAGCGGGACCTACAATGAGCAGTTCTTC
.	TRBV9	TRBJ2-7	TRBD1	CASSPTQGTGPNEQYF	TGTGCCAGCAGCCCAACCCAGGGGACAGGACCTAACGAGCAGTACTTC